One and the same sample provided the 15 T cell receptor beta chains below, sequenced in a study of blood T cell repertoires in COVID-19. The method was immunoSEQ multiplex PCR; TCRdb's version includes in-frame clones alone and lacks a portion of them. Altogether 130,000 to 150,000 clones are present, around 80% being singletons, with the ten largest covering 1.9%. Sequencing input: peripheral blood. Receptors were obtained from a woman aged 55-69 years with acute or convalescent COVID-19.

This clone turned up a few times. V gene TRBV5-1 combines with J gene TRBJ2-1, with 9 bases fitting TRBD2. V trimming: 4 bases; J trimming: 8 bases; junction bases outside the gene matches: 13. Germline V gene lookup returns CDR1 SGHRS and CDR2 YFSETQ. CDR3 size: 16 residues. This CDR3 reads CASSVARAGGSDEQFF. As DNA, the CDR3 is TGCGCCAGCAGCGTCGCCCGAGCGGGAGGTTCCGATGAGCAGTTCTTC.

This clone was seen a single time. The CDR3 reads CASSWEGQGEQFF. The CDR3 nucleotides read TGTGCCAGCAGCTGGGAGGGGCAGGGTGAGCAGTTCTTC. The gene calls are TRBV5-4 and TRBJ2-1; 7 bases are shared with TRBD2. Germline V lookup: CDR1 SGHNT, CDR2 YYREEE (reference sequence). V was clipped by 3 bases and J by 9 bases; unmatched bases: 6. The CDR3 covers 13 residues.

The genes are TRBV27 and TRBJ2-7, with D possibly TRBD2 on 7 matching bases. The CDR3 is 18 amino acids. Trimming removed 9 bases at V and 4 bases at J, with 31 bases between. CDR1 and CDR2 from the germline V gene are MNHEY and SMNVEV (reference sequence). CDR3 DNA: TGTGCCAGGTCACGCTGGGCGATCAGGGAAGGGGGGGGTTACGAGCAGTACTTC. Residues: CARSRWAIREGGGYEQYF.

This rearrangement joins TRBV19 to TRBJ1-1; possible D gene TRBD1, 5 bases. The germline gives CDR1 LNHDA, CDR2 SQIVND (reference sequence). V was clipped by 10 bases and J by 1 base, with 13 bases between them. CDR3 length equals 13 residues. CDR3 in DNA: TGTGCCACCAGCCCAGGGAAGAACACTGAAGCTTTCTTT. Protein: CATSPGKNTEAFF.

The CDR3 DNA reads as TGTGCCAGCATGGGGGCGCGAGGCTACACCTTC. This translates into CASMGARGYTF. V and J are TRBV27 and TRBJ1-2, with D possibly matching TRBD1 (6 bases). The CDR3 is 11 residues long. Germline assignment: CDR1 MNHEY and CDR2 SMNVEV (reference sequence). V was shortened by 7 bases and J by 8 bases, with 11 bases between the two germline ends.

In DNA, the CDR3 is TGTGCCAGCAGTTTCCCTAAAGAATCAGGGGGTACGCAGTATTTT. Translation: CASSFPKESGGTQYF. This rearrangement joins TRBV28 to TRBJ2-3; TRBD1 matches 7 bases. The CDR3 is made up of 15 amino acids. CDR1 and CDR2 (germline): MDHEN, SYDVKM. The V segment lost 3 bases and the J segment 8 bases; nucleotides outside the gene matches: 11.

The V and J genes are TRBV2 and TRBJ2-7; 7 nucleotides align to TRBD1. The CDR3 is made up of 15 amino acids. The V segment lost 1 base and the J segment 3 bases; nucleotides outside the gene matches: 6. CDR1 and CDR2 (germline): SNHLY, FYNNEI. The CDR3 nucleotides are TGTGCCAGCAGTGAAGAGGGGGCAGGTTTCTACGAGCAGTACTTC. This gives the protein CASSEEGAGFYEQYF.

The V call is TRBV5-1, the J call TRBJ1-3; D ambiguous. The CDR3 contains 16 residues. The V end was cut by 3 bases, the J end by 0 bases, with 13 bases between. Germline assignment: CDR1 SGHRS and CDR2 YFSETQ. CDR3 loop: CASSSTPNLSGNTIYF. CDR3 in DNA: TGCGCCAGCAGCTCTACTCCGAATCTCTCTGGAAACACCATATATTTT.

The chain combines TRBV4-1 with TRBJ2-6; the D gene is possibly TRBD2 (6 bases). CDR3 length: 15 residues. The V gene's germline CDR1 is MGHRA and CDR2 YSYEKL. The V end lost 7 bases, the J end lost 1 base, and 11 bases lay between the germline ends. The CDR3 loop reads CASNLEGSGANVLTF. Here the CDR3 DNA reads TGCGCCAGCAATTTGGAGGGGTCTGGGGCCAACGTCCTGACTTTC.

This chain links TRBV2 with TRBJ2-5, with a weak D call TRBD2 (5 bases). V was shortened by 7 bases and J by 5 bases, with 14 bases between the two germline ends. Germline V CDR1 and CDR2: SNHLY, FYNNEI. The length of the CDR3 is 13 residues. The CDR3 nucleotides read TGTGCCAGCAAGGAGGCCATGGAGGAGACCCAGTACTTC. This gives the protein CASKEAMEETQYF.

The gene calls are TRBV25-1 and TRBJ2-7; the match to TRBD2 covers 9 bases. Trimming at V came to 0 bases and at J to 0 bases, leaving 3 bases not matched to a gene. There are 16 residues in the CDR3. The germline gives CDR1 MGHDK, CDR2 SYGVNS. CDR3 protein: CASSEYISGSSYEQYF. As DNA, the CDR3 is TGTGCCAGCAGTGAATATATTAGCGGGAGCTCCTACGAGCAGTACTTC.

The CDR3 coding sequence is TGCGCCAGCAGCCAAGATGGACCACTAGCGGGAGGGAATGAGCAGTTCTTC. This encodes CASSQDGPLAGGNEQFF. The chain carries TRBV4-1 and TRBJ2-1; TRBD2 matches at 13 bases. The CDR3 consists of 17 residues. Germline-derived CDR1 and CDR2 are MGHRA and YSYEKL. V lost 0 bases and J lost 7; bases outside the gene matches: 6.

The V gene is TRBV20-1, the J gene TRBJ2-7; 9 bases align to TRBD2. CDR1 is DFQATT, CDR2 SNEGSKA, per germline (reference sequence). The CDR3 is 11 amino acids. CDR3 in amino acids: CRSGGRQEQYF. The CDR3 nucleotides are TGCAGGAGCGGGGGGAGGCAGGAGCAGTACTTC.

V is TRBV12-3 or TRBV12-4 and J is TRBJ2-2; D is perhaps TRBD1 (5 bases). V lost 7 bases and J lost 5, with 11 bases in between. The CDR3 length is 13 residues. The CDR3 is CASKPGWTGELFF. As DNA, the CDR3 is TGTGCCAGCAAACCAGGGTGGACCGGGGAGCTGTTTTTT.

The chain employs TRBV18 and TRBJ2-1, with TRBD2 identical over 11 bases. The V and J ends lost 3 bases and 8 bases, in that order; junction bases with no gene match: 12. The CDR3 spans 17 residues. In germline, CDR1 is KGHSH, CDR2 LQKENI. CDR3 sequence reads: CASSPGPIAGGLDEQFF. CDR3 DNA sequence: TGTGCCAGCTCACCGGGGCCTATAGCGGGAGGGCTGGATGAGCAGTTCTTC.